This T cell receptor (beta chain) comes out of a study of T cells in Graves' hyperthyroidism and ophthalmopathy. V shed 0 bases and J shed 4 bases, with 9 bases lying between them. This CDR3 is built from 14 residues. In germline, CDR1 is SGHVS, CDR2 FNYEAQ. This clonotype has at least ten counts. RNA transcripts provided the source from which TCR beta CDR3 regions were amplified. A first-round RT-PCR of the TCR CDR3 used the HTBI primer set. Using its own MiXCR run on the multiplex PCR reads, TCRdb lists one record per CDR3 protein. This sample has 350,000 to 450,000 distinct CDR3 sequences, with over 12% found just once.

Sequenced input: blood. The clonotype originates from a man aged 50 or older with Graves' ophthalmopathy. J is TRBJ1-2 and V is TRBV7-6, with D perhaps matching TRBD1 (6 bases). CDR3 in amino acids: CASSLAPDSYGYTF. CDR3 in DNA: TGTGCCAGCAGCTTAGCGCCGGACAGCTATGGCTACACCTTC.